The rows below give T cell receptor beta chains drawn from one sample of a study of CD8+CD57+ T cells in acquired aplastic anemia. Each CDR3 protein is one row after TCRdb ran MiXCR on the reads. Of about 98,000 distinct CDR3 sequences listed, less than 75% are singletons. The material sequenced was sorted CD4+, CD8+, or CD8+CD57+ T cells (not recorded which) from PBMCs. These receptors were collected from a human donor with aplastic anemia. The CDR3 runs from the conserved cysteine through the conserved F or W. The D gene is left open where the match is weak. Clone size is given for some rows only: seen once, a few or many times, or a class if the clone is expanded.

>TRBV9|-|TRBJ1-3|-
CASSVAGYTGNTIYF
TGTGCCAGCAGCGTAGCAGGGTATACTGGAAACACCATATATTTT
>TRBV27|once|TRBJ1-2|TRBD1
CASTKTGEGGYTF
TGTGCCAGCACAAAGACAGGGGAGGGTGGCTACACCTTC
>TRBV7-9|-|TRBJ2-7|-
CASSLQLYEQYF
TGTGCCAGCAGCTTACAACTCTACGAGCAGTACTTC
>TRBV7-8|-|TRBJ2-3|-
CASSLVGRADTQYF
TGTGCCAGCAGCTTAGTTGGCAGGGCAGATACGCAGTATTTT
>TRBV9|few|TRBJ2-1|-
CASSVQGNNEQFF
TGTGCCAGCAGCGTGCAGGGGAACAATGAGCAGTTCTTC
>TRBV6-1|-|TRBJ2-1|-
CASSPPPAQKQFF
TGTGCCAGCAGCCCGCCCCCAGCCCAAAAGCAGTTCTTC
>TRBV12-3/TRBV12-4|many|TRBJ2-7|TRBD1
CASMRDRGVLEQYF
TGTGCCAGCATGAGAGACAGGGGCGTTCTAGAGCAGTACTTC
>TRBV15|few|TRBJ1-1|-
CATSPGANTEAFF
TGTGCCACCTCCCCGGGGGCGAACACTGAGGCTTTCTTT
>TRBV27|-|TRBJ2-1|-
CASNRDGAYNEQFF
TGTGCCAGTAACCGGGACGGTGCCTACAATGAGCAGTTCTTC
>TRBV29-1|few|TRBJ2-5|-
CSVWDLQETQYF
TGCAGCGTTTGGGACTTGCAAGAGACCCAGTACTTC
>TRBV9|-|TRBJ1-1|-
CASSVGQYTEAFF
TGTGCCAGCAGCGTAGGGCAATACACTGAAGCTTTCTTT
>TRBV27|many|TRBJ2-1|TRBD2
CASSPVGLAGGAEQFF
TGTGCCAGCAGCCCGGTGGGGCTAGCGGGGGGAGCTGAGCAGTTCTTC
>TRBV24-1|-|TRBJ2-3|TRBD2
CATAGGSTDTQYF
TGTGCCACCGCGGGGGGCAGCACAGATACGCAGTATTTT